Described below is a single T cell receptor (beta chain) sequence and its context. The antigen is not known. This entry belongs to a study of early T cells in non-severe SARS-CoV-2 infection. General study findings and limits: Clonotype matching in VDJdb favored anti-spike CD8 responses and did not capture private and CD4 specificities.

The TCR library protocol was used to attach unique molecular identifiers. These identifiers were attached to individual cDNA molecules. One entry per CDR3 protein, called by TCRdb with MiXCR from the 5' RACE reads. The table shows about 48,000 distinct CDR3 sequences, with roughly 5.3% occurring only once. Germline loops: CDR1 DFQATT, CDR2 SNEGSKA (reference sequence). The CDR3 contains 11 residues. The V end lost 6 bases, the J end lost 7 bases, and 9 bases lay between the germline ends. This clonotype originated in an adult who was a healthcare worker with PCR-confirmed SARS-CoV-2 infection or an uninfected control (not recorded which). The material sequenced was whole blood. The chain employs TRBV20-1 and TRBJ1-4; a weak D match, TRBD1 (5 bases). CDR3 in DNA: TGCAGTGCCAGGGTCAGTGAAAAACTGTTTTTT. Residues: CSARVSEKLFF.